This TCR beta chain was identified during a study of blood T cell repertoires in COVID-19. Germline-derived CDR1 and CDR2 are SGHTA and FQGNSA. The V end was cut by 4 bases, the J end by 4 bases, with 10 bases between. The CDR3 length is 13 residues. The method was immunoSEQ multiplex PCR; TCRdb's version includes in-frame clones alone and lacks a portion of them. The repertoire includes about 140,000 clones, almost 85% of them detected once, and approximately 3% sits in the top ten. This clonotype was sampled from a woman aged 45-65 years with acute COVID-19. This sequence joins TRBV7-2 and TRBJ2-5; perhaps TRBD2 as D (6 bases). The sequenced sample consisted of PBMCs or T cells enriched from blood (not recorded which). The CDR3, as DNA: TGTGCCAGCAGCTCACAAGCGGGAGAGACCCAGTACTTC. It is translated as CASSSQAGETQYF. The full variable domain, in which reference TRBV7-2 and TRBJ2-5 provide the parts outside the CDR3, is GAGVSQSPSNKVTEKGKDVELRCDPISGHTALYWYRQSLGQGLEFLIYFQGNSAPDKSGLPSDRFSAERTGGSVSTLTIQRTQQEDSAVYLCASSSQAGETQYFGPGTRLLVL.